This T cell receptor beta chain was captured by sequencing in a study of cytomegalovirus exposure and HLA in healthy donors. General study points: The authors listed 164 TCR beta chains as cytomegalovirus-associated. The majority of CMV-associated TCR beta chains were reported as apparently HLA-restricted in a later analysis.

The PCR was carried out with 60 Vbeta primers and 13 Jbeta primers. Some clones are missing from TCRdb's copy, which holds only in-frame ones; the method was immunoSEQ multiplex PCR. Among roughly 180,000 clones, around 80% were seen once, and the ten largest hold over 2.5%. Whereas donors were nominally healthy upon sampling, unrecorded immune exposures were probable. Concerning this clone itself: As yet, its antigen is unknown.

Looked up from germline, CDR1 is SEHNR and CDR2 is FQNEAQ (reference sequence). CDR3 length equals 14 residues. The V end lost 8 bases, the J end lost 5 bases, and 18 bases lay between the germline ends. The chain recombines TRBV7-9 with TRBJ2-5; D is perhaps TRBD2 (5 bases). Material for sequencing was PBMCs. This sequence was found in a female donor in good health and CMV-seronegative. The CDR3 nucleotides read TGTGCCAGCGGACGGGATTCGGGGTGGGAGACCCAGTACTTC. This codes for CASGRDSGWETQYF.